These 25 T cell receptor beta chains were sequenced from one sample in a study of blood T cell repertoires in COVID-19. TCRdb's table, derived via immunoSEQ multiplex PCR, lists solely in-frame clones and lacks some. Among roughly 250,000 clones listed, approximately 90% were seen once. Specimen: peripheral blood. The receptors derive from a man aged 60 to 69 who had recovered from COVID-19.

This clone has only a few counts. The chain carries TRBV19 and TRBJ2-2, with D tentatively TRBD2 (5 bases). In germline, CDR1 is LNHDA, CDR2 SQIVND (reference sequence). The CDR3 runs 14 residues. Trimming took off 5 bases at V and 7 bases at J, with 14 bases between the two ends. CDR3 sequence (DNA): TGTGCCAGTAGTTCCTCGGGGAAGTTCGGGGAGCTGTTTTTT. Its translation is CASSSSGKFGELFF. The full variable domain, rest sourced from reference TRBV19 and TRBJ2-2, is DGGITQSPKYLFRKEGQNVTLSCEQNLNHDAMYWYRQDPGQGLRLIYYSQIVNDFQKGDIAEGYSVSREKKESFPLTVTSAQKNPTAFYLCASSSSGKFGELFFGEGSRLTVL.

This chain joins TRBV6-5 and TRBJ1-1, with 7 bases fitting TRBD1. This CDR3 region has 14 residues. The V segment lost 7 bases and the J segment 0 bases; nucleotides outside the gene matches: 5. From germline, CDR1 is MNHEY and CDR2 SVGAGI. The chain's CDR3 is CASIGQALNTEAFF. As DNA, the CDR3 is TGTGCCAGCATCGGACAGGCCTTGAACACTGAAGCTTTCTTT.

Here the CDR3 reads CASSRVGGAHYEQYF. The CDR3 nucleotides are TGTGCCAGCAGTCGGGTTGGGGGGGCCCACTACGAGCAGTACTTC. The chain is built from TRBV27 and TRBJ2-7; possible D gene TRBD2, 7 bases. CDR1 and CDR2 (germline): MNHEY, SMNVEV (reference sequence). The CDR3 is made up of 15 amino acids. V was clipped by 5 bases and J by 3 bases, with 17 bases between them.

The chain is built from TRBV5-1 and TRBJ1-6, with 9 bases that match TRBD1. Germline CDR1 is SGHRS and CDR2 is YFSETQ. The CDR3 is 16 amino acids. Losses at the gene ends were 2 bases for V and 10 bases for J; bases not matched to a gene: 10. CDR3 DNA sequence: TGCGCCAGCAGCTTTCTAGGACAGGGGATAGACTCACCCCTCCACTTT. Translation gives CASSFLGQGIDSPLHF.

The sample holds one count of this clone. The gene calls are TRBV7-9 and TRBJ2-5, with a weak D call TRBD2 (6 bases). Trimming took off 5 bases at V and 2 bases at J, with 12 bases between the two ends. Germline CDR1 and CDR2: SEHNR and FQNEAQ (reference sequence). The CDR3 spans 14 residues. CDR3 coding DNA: TGTGCCAGCAGCCCCGGGACTTTTCAAGAGACCCAGTACTTC. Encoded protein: CASSPGTFQETQYF. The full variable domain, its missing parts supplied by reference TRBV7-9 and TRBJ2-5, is DTGVSQNPRHKITKRGQNVTFRCDPISEHNRLYWYRQTLGQGPEFLTYFQNEAQLEKSRLLSDRFSAERPKGSFSTLEIQRTEQGDSAMYLCASSPGTFQETQYFGPGTRLLVL.

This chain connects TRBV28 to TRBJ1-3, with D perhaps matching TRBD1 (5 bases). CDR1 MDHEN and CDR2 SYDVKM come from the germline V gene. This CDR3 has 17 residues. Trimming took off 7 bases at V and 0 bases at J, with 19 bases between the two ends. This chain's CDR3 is CASIRGGGEHSGNTIYF. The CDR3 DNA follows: TGTGCCAGCATCAGAGGCGGGGGGGAGCACTCTGGAAACACCATATATTTT.

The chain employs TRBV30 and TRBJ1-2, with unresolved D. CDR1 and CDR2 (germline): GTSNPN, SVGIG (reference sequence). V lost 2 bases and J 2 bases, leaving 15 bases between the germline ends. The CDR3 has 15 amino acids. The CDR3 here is CAWSPMEPANYGYTF. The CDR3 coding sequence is TGTGCCTGGAGTCCGATGGAGCCGGCAAACTATGGCTACACCTTC.

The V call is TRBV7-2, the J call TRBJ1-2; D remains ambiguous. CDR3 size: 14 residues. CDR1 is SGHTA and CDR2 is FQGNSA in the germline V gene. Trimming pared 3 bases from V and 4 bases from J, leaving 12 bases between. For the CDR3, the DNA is TGTGCCAGCAGCTTGAAGCGAGGGATCTATGGCTACACCTTC. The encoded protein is CASSLKRGIYGYTF. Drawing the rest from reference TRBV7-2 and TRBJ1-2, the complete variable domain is GAGVSQSPSNKVTEKGKDVELRCDPISGHTALYWYRQSLGQGLEFLIYFQGNSAPDKSGLPSDRFSAERTGGSVSTLTIQRTQQEDSAVYLCASSLKRGIYGYTFGSGTRLTVV.

In DNA form, the CDR3 reads TGTGCCGGCAAAAGTACAGGGGGCGGTCCGGGTTCACCCCTCCACTTT. Its protein is CAGKSTGGGPGSPLHF. The genes are TRBV7-9 and TRBJ1-6; 9 bases match TRBD1. CDR1 and CDR2 from the germline V gene are SEHNR and FQNEAQ (reference sequence). V gave up 11 bases and J gave up 9 bases; unmatched junction bases: 17. The CDR3 is 16 residues long.

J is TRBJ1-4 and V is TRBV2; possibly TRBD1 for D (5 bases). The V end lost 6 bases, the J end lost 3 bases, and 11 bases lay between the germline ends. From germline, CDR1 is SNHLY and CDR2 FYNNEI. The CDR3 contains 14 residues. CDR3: CASRFGGANEKLFF. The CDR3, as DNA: TGTGCCAGCAGGTTCGGGGGGGCTAATGAAAAACTGTTTTTT.

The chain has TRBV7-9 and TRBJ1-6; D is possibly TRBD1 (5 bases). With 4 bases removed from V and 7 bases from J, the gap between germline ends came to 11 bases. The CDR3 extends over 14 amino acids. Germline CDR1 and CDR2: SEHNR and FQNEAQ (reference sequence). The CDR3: CASSSDSPNSPLHF. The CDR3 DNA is TGTGCCAGCAGCTCAGACAGTCCGAATTCACCCCTCCACTTT.

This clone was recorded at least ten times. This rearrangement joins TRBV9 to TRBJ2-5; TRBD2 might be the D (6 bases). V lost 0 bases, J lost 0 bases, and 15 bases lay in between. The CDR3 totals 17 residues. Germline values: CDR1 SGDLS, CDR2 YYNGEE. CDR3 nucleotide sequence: TGTGCCAGCAGCGTAGGACGGCTAGCGCATAACCAAGAGACCCAGTACTTC. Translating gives CASSVGRLAHNQETQYF.

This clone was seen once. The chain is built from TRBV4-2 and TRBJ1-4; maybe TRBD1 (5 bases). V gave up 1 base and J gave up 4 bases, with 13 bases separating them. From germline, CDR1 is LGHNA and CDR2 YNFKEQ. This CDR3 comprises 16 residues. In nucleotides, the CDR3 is TGTGCCAGCAGCCAAGTCGTGGCAGGGAATAATGAAAAACTGTTTTTT. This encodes CASSQVVAGNNEKLFF.

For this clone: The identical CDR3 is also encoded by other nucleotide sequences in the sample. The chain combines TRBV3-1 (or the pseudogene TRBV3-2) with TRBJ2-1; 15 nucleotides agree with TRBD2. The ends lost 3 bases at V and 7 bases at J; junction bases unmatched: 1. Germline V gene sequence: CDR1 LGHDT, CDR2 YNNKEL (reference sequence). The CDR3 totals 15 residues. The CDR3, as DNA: TGTGCCAGCAGCCAGGGACTAGCGGGGGGAAATGAGCAGTTCTTC. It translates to CASSQGLAGGNEQFF.

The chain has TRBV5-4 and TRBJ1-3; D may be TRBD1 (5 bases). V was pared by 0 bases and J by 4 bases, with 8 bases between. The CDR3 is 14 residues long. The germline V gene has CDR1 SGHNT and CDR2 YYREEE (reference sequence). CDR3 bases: TGTGCCAGCAGCTTGGAGGGGATCGGAAACACCATATATTTT. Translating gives CASSLEGIGNTIYF.

In DNA, the CDR3 is TGCAGTGCAAGTGGGGCGGGGACAGGAAGGCCGACCCAGTACTTC. Its protein is CSASGAGTGRPTQYF. J is TRBJ2-5 and V is TRBV20-1; 8 bases are shared with TRBD1. The CDR3 is 15 residues long. Germline assignment: CDR1 DFQATT and CDR2 SNEGSKA (reference sequence). V shed 6 bases and J 7 bases; nucleotides not matched to a gene: 16.

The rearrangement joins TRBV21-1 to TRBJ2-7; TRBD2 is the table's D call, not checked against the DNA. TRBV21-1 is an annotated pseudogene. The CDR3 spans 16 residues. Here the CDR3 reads CASSCGQRGLGGEQYV. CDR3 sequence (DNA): TGTGCCAGCAGCTGCGGACAGCGGGGGCTAGGGGGCGAGCAGTACGTC.

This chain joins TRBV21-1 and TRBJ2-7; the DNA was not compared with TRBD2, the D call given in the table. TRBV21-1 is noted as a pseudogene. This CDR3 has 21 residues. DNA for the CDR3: TGTGCCAGCAGCTCGCGGGGACTAGCGGGGGCTACCGGGGACTACTCCTACGAGCAGTACTTC. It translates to CASSSRGLAGATGDYSYEQYF.

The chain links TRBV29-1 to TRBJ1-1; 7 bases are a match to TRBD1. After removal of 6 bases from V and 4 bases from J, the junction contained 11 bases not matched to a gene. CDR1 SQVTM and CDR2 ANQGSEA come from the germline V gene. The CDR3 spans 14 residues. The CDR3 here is CSVSRDSKGTEAFF. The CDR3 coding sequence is TGCAGCGTGAGCCGGGACAGTAAGGGCACTGAAGCTTTCTTT.

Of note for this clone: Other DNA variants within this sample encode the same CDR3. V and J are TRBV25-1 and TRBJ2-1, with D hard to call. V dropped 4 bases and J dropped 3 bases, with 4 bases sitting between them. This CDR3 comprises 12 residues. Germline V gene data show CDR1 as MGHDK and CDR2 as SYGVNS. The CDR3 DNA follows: TGTGCCAGCAGTGGTTACTACAATGAGCAGTTCTTC. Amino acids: CASSGYYNEQFF. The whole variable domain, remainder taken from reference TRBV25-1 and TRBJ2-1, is EADIYQTPRYLVIGTGKKITLECSQTMGHDKMYWYQQDPGMELHLIHYSYGVNSTEKGDLSSESTVSRIRTEHFPLTLESARPSHTSQYLCASSGYYNEQFFGPGTRLTVL.

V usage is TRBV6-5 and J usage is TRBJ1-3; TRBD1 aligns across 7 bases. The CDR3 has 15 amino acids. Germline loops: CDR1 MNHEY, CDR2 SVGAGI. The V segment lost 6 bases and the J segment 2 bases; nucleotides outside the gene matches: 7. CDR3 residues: CASSRPGTAGNTIYF. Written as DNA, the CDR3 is TGTGCCAGCAGCCGCCCCGGGACAGCTGGAAACACCATATATTTT.

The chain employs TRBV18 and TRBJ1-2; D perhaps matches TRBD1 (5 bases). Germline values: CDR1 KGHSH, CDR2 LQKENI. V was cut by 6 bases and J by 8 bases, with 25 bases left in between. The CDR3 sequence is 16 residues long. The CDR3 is CASSQNSRDVGGGYTF. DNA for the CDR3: TGTGCCAGCTCTCAAAATTCCCGGGACGTCGGGGGAGGCTACACCTTC.

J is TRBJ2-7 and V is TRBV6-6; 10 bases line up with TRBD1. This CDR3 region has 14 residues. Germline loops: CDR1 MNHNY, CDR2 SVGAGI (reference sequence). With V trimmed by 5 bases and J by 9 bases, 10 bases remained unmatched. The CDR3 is CASSQIGTGVGQYV. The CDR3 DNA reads TGTGCCAGCAGTCAGATAGGGACAGGGGTGGGGCAGTACGTC.

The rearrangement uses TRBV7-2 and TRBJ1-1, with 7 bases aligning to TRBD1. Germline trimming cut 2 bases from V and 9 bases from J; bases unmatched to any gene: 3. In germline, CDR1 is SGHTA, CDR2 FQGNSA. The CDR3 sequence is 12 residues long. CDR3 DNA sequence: TGTGCCAGCAGCTTATCACAGGGGAAAGCTTTCTTT. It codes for CASSLSQGKAFF.

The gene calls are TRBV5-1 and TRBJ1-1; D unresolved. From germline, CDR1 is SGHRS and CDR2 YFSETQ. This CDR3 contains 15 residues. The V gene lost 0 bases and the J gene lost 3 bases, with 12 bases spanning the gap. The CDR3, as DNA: TGCGCCAGCAGCTTGGGGCCTCCCGGGGACACTGAAGCTTTCTTT. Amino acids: CASSLGPPGDTEAFF.